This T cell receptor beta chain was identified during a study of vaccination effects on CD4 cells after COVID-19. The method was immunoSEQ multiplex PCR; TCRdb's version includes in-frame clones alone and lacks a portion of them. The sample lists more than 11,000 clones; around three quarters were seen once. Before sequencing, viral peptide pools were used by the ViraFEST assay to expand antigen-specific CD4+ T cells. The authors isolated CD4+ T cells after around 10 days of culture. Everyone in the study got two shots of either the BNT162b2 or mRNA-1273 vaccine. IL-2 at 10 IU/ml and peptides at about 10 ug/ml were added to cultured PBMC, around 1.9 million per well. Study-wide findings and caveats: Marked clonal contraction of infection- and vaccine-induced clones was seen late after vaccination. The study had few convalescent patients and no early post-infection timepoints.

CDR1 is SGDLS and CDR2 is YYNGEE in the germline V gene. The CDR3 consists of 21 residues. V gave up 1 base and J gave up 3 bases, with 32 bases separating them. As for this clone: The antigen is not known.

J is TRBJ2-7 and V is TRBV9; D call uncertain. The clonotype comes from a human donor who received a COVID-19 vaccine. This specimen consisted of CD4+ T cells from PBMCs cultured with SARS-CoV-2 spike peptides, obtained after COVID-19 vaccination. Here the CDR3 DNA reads TGTGCCAGCAGCGTATGGCCCCGCCCGAGCGTAGCAGAAAAAGAGGTCTACGAGCAGTACTTC. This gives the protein CASSVWPRPSVAEKEVYEQYF.